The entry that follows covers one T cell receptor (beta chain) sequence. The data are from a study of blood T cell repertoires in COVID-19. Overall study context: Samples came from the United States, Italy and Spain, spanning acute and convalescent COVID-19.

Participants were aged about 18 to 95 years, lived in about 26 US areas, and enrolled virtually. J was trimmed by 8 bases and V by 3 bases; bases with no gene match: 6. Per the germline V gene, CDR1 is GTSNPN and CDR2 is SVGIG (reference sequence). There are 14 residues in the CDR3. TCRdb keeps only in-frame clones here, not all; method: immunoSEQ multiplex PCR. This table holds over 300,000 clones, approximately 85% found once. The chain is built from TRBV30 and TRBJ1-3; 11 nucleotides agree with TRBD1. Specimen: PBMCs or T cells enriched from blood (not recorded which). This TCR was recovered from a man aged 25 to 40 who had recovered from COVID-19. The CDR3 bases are TGTGCCTGGAGGGCCGGACAGGGGGCATACACCATATATTTT. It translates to CAWRAGQGAYTIYF.